Listed here are 18 T cell receptor beta chains from one sample, sequenced in a study of T cells after yellow fever vaccination (dated by TCRdb to the late 2010s). Preparation of the library involved 5' RACE. The sequencer was an Illumina HiSeq 2500. The public reads were reanalyzed by TCRdb: fastp trimming at Q25, MiXCR alignment, in-frame beta chains only. Rows matching on CDR3 protein sequence are summarized as one entry with the most common DNA and genes. This sample lists around 550,000 distinct CDR3 sequences; roughly a fifth were detected once. In total, the top ten clones hold roughly an eighth of the sample. The treatment or condition label of this sample denotes: live attenuated yellow fever vaccine strain. The sample in question was PBMCs, obtained 15 days after the yellow fever booster vaccination. Source of these receptors: a man in his thirties or forties who received the YFV17D yellow fever vaccine.

This clonotype was seen a few times. This chain uses TRBV29-1 with TRBJ2-7, with D tentatively TRBD1 or TRBD2 (5 bases each). The ends were cut back, 0 bases at V and 3 bases at J, with 6 bases in the middle. Germline values: CDR1 SQVTM, CDR2 ANQGSEA. This CDR3 region has 12 residues. In DNA, the CDR3 is TGCAGCGTTGAAGAGGGACGCTACGAGCAGTACTTC. Its protein product is CSVEEGRYEQYF.

This clonotype was detected only a few times. V and J are TRBV27 and TRBJ2-1; tentative D call: TRBD2 (6 bases). The CDR3 covers 16 residues. Germline CDR1 MNHEY, CDR2 SMNVEV (reference sequence). Trimming took off 2 bases at V and 4 bases at J, with 15 bases between the two ends. CDR3 in amino acids: CASSLLATEYYNEQFF. The CDR3 DNA reads as TGTGCCAGCAGTTTACTAGCGACCGAATATTACAATGAGCAGTTCTTC.

This clonotype showed up just a few times. The CDR3 reads CASSPTSQDEQFF. Written as DNA, the CDR3 is TGTGCCAGCAGCCCAACTAGTCAGGATGAGCAGTTCTTC. The chain carries TRBV9 and TRBJ2-1; D possibly corresponds to TRBD2 (5 bases). Germline V gene data show CDR1 as SGDLS and CDR2 as YYNGEE. V was pared by 4 bases and J by 8 bases, with 13 bases between. The CDR3 loop spans 13 amino acids.

The V and J genes are TRBV6-2 or TRBV6-3 and TRBJ2-3; possible D gene TRBD2, 6 bases. V was clipped by 5 bases and J by 9 bases, with 12 bases between them. The CDR3 contains 12 residues. Germline CDR1 is MNHEY and CDR2 is SVGEGT. CDR3 in DNA: TGTGCCAGCAGTCGGCGACTAGTAACGCAGTATTTT. It codes for CASSRRLVTQYF.

V usage is TRBV12-3 or TRBV12-4 and J usage is TRBJ1-1; D is perhaps TRBD1 (5 bases). The CDR3 runs to 14 residues. The V end was cut by 5 bases, the J end by 6 bases, with 16 bases between. CDR3: CASSPTGTSAEAFF. CDR3 in DNA: TGTGCCAGCAGTCCCACAGGAACTAGCGCTGAAGCTTTCTTT.

In this sample, this clonotype turned up a few times. The chain couples TRBV24-1 to TRBJ2-1; 9 bases agree with TRBD1. Germline CDR1 is KGHDR and CDR2 is SFDVKD. V was pared by 6 bases and J by 3 bases, with 5 bases of the junction left unmatched. The CDR3 contains 15 residues. The chain's CDR3 is CATSTGTGFYNEQFF. In DNA form, the CDR3 reads TGTGCCACCAGTACCGGGACAGGGTTCTACAATGAGCAGTTCTTC.

The chain is built from TRBV12-3 or TRBV12-4 and TRBJ2-1; 13 bases are a match to TRBD2. The CDR3 totals 15 residues. With V trimmed by 5 bases and J by 8 bases, 6 bases remained unmatched. This CDR3 reads CASSPGTSGKDEQFF. CDR3 DNA: TGTGCCAGCAGTCCCGGGACTAGCGGGAAAGATGAGCAGTTCTTC.

The rearrangement joins TRBV7-3 to TRBJ2-1; 12 positions agree with TRBD2. CDR3 size: 17 residues. Trimming cost V 1 base and J 2 bases; bases outside gene matches: 3. Germline CDR1 SGHTA, CDR2 FQGTGA. The CDR3 nucleotides read TGTGCCAGCAGCTTAAATGGACTAGCGGGAACCTACAATGAGCAGTTCTTC. It specifies CASSLNGLAGTYNEQFF.

This clonotype appeared a few times. The J gene is TRBJ2-1, the V gene TRBV4-3, with D possibly matching TRBD2 (7 bases). Germline V gene data show CDR1 as LGHNA and CDR2 as YSLEER. V lost 1 base and J 1 base, leaving 11 bases between the germline ends. This CDR3 region has 16 residues. The CDR3 loop reads CASSQVGGGSYNEQFF. In DNA, the CDR3 is TGCGCCAGCAGCCAAGTAGGGGGGGGGTCCTACAATGAGCAGTTCTTC.

The chain couples TRBV7-2 to TRBJ2-4; 9 positions match TRBD2. The CDR3 length is 16 residues. Germline V CDR1 and CDR2: SGHTA, FQGNSA. The J segment lost 5 bases and the V segment lost 2 bases, leaving 7 bases of the junction unmatched. CDR3 in DNA: TGTGCCAGCAGCTTAAGGGGCGGGGGGGCGCAAAACATTCAGTACTTC. This gives the protein CASSLRGGGAQNIQYF.

This clonotype appeared a few times. V is TRBV29-1 and J is TRBJ1-4; a weak D match, TRBD1 (5 bases). Germline V gene lookup returns CDR1 SQVTM and CDR2 ANQGSEA. The V end was cut by 4 bases, the J end by 5 bases, with 11 bases between. This CDR3 is built from 13 residues. This chain's CDR3 is CSVVGARNEKLFF. Written as DNA, the CDR3 is TGCAGCGTTGTTGGGGCTCGAAATGAAAAACTGTTTTTT.

The chain is built from TRBV20-1 and TRBJ2-1, with TRBD2 matching over 9 bases. The CDR3 is made up of 14 amino acids. After removal of 3 bases from V and 7 bases from J, the junction contained 7 bases not matched to a gene. Germline V gene data show CDR1 as DFQATT and CDR2 as SNEGSKA (reference sequence). The CDR3 loop is CSASLAGGPNEQFF. CDR3 nucleotide sequence: TGCAGTGCTAGTCTGGCGGGAGGGCCGAATGAGCAGTTCTTC.

The CDR3 reads CASFLRQGAGDEQYF. CDR3 coding DNA: TGCGCCAGCTTTTTGCGGCAGGGGGCTGGAGACGAGCAGTACTTC. This chain links TRBV5-1 with TRBJ2-7; 8 positions agree with TRBD1. The CDR3 length is 15 residues. The J segment lost 5 bases and the V segment lost 7 bases, leaving 14 bases of the junction unmatched. CDR1 is SGHRS, CDR2 YFSETQ, per germline.

This clonotype has more than one count but fewer than ten. The chain has TRBV6-5 and TRBJ2-7, with a weak D call TRBD1 (6 bases). V dropped 1 base and J dropped 11 bases, with 12 bases sitting between them. CDR1 is MNHEY and CDR2 is SVGAGI in the germline V gene. There are 12 residues in the CDR3. This chain's CDR3 is CASSYYQGSEYF. Here the CDR3 DNA reads TGTGCCAGCAGTTACTATCAGGGGAGCGAGTACTTC.

This clonotype was seen more than once but under ten times. The rearrangement uses TRBV2 and TRBJ2-1; maybe TRBD1 (5 bases). V lost 9 bases and J 3 bases, leaving 12 bases between the germline ends. CDR3 size: 13 residues. Germline loops: CDR1 SNHLY, CDR2 FYNNEI. The CDR3 DNA is TGTGCCAGTTCACAGGACCTCTACAATGAGCAGTTCTTC. It specifies CASSQDLYNEQFF.

The chain uses TRBV11-2 and TRBJ2-3, with D uncertain. V dropped 1 base and J dropped 2 bases, with 10 bases sitting between them. CDR3 length: 15 amino acids. Looked up from germline, CDR1 is SGHAT and CDR2 is FQNNGV. In DNA form, the CDR3 reads TGTGCCAGCAGCTTAGGCCCTACCCACACAGATACGCAGTATTTT. Its translation: CASSLGPTHTDTQYF.

This clonotype was seen once. The chain has TRBV7-9 and TRBJ2-3, with 7 bases aligning to TRBD2. The ends lost 2 bases at V and 5 bases at J; junction bases unmatched: 7. Germline CDR1 and CDR2: SEHNR and FQNEAQ (reference sequence). This CDR3 region has 15 residues. The CDR3 sequence is CASSLRRESIDTQYF. In nucleotides, the CDR3 is TGTGCCAGCAGCTTAAGGCGGGAGTCCATAGATACGCAGTATTTT.

In this sample, this clonotype turned up a few times. The rearrangement joins TRBV30 to TRBJ1-5; 10 bases are shared with TRBD1. There are 15 residues in the CDR3. CDR1 and CDR2 from the germline V gene are GTSNPN and SVGIG (reference sequence). V shed 1 base, J shed 2 bases, and the junction held 2 bases outside the gene matches. The CDR3: CAWSGGQGRNQPQHF. For the CDR3, the DNA is TGTGCCTGGAGTGGGGGACAGGGGCGCAATCAGCCCCAGCATTTT.